Following are 19 T cell receptor beta chains from one sample sequenced in a study of T-cell memory formation after mild COVID-19. MiXCR, applied by TCRdb to the 5' RACE reads, yields one record per CDR3 protein. The table has about 58,000 distinct CDR3 sequences, 28% seen once; the top ten hold roughly two fifths. The sequenced sample was PBMCs or a T cell subset sorted from them (not recorded which). These receptors were obtained from a young man who had mild COVID-19 (a few samples of this study predate the infection). Cell type and time point are not known.

V gene TRBV27 combines with J gene TRBJ2-3, with a weak D call TRBD2 (6 bases). The CDR3 has 14 residues. V was shortened by 3 bases and J by 9 bases, with 16 bases between the two germline ends. CDR1 is MNHEY and CDR2 is SMNVEV in the germline V gene (reference sequence). In nucleotides, the CDR3 is TGTGCCAGCAGTTTTTGGCGGGACCCAGCCACGCAGTATTTT. Translating it yields CASSFWRDPATQYF.

This clonotype occurred many times. The V gene is TRBV5-6, the J gene TRBJ2-5; weak D call: TRBD2 (6 bases). Germline loops: CDR1 SGHDT, CDR2 YYEEEE. Trimming removed 1 base from V and 5 bases from J, with 15 bases in between. The CDR3 loop spans 15 amino acids. The CDR3 DNA follows: TGTGCCAGCAGCTTGAAGGACGGGGAGGTCGAGACCCAGTACTTC. Translated, it gives CASSLKDGEVETQYF.

The table lists this clonotype with a few counts. The chain recombines TRBV30 with TRBJ1-4, with D possibly TRBD1 on 5 matching bases. The CDR3 totals 15 residues. Trimming removed 0 bases at V and 6 bases at J, with 14 bases between. Looked up from germline, CDR1 is GTSNPN and CDR2 is SVGIG (reference sequence). The CDR3 DNA sequence: TGTGCCTGGAGTGTATGGGGCGTCCCTTATGAAAAACTGTTTTTT. It encodes CAWSVWGVPYEKLFF.

The J gene is TRBJ2-6, the V gene TRBV20-1; no clear D. V lost 4 bases to trimming and J lost 0 bases, with 10 bases between them. The CDR3 consists of 15 residues. Germline CDR1 and CDR2: DFQATT and SNEGSKA (reference sequence). The CDR3 bases are TGCAGTGCTACGCGGTGGGGCTCTGGGGCCAACGTCCTGACTTTC. It is translated as CSATRWGSGANVLTF.

The chain employs TRBV7-2 and TRBJ1-5; D is ambiguous. Germline V gene lookup returns CDR1 SGHTA and CDR2 FQGNSA. With 5 bases removed from V and 4 bases from J, the gap between germline ends came to 15 bases. This CDR3 has 15 amino acids. The CDR3 sequence is CASSLTDLSNQPQHF. CDR3 DNA sequence: TGTGCCAGCAGCCTCACGGACCTTTCGAATCAGCCCCAGCATTTT.

The chain joins TRBV9 to TRBJ2-3; 9 nucleotides agree with TRBD2. Germline CDR1 SGDLS, CDR2 YYNGEE. V lost 3 bases, J lost 2 bases, and 4 bases stayed unmatched. The CDR3 is 15 amino acids. CDR3: CASSESGGYTDTQYF. The CDR3, as DNA: TGTGCCAGCAGCGAGAGCGGGGGGTACACAGATACGCAGTATTTT.

The rearrangement uses TRBV20-1 and TRBJ2-7; D unresolved. The length of the CDR3 is 14 residues. Per germline, CDR1 DFQATT and CDR2 SNEGSKA (reference sequence). With 2 bases removed from V and 0 bases from J, the gap between germline ends came to 11 bases. CDR3 loop: CSARSQVSSYEQYV. CDR3 DNA: TGCAGTGCTAGATCGCAAGTGAGCTCCTACGAGCAGTACGTC.

The chain is built from TRBV4-1 and TRBJ1-1; D is undetermined. V was cut by 1 base and J by 3 bases, with 9 bases left in between. There are 14 residues in the CDR3. Germline CDR1 reads MGHRA; CDR2 reads YSYEKL. CDR3 bases: TGCGCCAGCAGCCAAGTAGGAGGGCACACTGAAGCTTTCTTT. Translating it yields CASSQVGGHTEAFF.

This clonotype was observed a handful of times. The V call is TRBV19, the J call TRBJ2-7; D is uncertain. Germline loops: CDR1 LNHDA, CDR2 SQIVND (reference sequence). Trimming took off 1 base at V and 6 bases at J, with 10 bases between the two ends. This CDR3 has 13 residues. The CDR3, as DNA: TGTGCCAGTAGTATAGTAGACTTCGGCGAGCAGTACTTC. Translation gives CASSIVDFGEQYF.

The chain carries TRBV20-1 and TRBJ1-1; D is ambiguous. The CDR3 is 14 amino acids. The germline V gene encodes CDR1 DFQATT and CDR2 SNEGSKA (reference sequence). Trimming stripped 0 bases from V and 5 bases from J, with 13 bases between. The DNA of the CDR3 is TGCAGTGCTAGAGACAGCCGATCGAAAACTGAAGCTTTCTTT. Amino acids: CSARDSRSKTEAFF.

The J gene is TRBJ2-3, the V gene TRBV6-2 or TRBV6-3; D is ambiguous. V shed 0 bases and J shed 0 bases, with 10 bases lying between them. CDR1 is MNHEY, CDR2 SVGEGT, per germline. CDR3 length: 16 residues. CDR3 in DNA: TGTGCCAGCAGTTACTCCGTGGGCTCTAGCACAGATACGCAGTATTTT. Its translation is CASSYSVGSSTDTQYF.

This clonotype showed up many times. V and J are TRBV12-3 or TRBV12-4 and TRBJ2-2, with 7 nucleotides matching TRBD1. This CDR3 contains 14 residues. The junction had 4 bases not matched to a gene; V was cut back by 3 bases and J by 6 bases. The CDR3 loop reads CASSFVGGAGELFF. DNA for the CDR3: TGTGCCAGCAGTTTCGTAGGGGGCGCCGGGGAGCTGTTTTTT.

This clonotype came up once. The chain couples TRBV11-3 to TRBJ2-7; D gene unclear. The CDR3 is 13 residues long. Germline V gives CDR1 SGHNT, CDR2 YENEEA. The V end was cut by 3 bases, the J end by 1 base, with 7 bases between. CDR3 sequence: CASSFKGSYEQYF. In nucleotides, the CDR3 is TGTGCCAGCAGCTTCAAAGGATCCTACGAGCAGTACTTC.

J is TRBJ1-4 and V is TRBV24-1; D might be TRBD1 (5 bases). Germline CDR1 reads KGHDR; CDR2 reads SFDVKD. Trimming removed 2 bases at V and 7 bases at J, with 13 bases between. This CDR3 spans 15 amino acids. CDR3 coding DNA: TGTGCCACCAGTGATTCGGCAGGGTTTGGTGAAAAACTGTTTTTT. Encoded protein: CATSDSAGFGEKLFF.

The sample holds a few counts of this clonotype. The chain carries TRBV9 and TRBJ2-5; possible D gene TRBD2, 6 bases. The CDR3 spans 15 residues. Germline V gene sequence: CDR1 SGDLS, CDR2 YYNGEE. V was trimmed by 4 bases and J by 5 bases, leaving 18 bases between them. CDR3 residues: CASSTMGLVVETQYF. The CDR3 DNA is TGTGCCAGCAGCACCATGGGACTGGTGGTTGAGACCCAGTACTTC.

The table lists this clonotype with a few counts. In DNA, the CDR3 is TGCGCCAGCAGTACGTTATACACCGGGGAGCTGTTTTTT. Residues: CASSTLYTGELFF. The rearrangement joins TRBV10-2 to TRBJ2-2; D gene unclear. Germline-derived CDR1 and CDR2 are WSHSY and SAAADI. This CDR3 comprises 13 residues. Trimming shortened V by 5 bases and J by 3 bases, and 7 bases separated the two germline ends.

The rearrangement links TRBV5-5 to TRBJ2-5; TRBD2 aligns across 12 bases. The trim removed 1 base at V and 5 bases at J, leaving 12 bases unmatched. This CDR3 has 18 residues. Germline loops: CDR1 SGHKS, CDR2 YYEKEE (reference sequence). In DNA form, the CDR3 reads TGTGCCAGCAGCTTGCTAGTCCGACTAGCGGGGGATCGGGAGACCCAGTACTTC. Protein: CASSLLVRLAGDRETQYF.

The chain is built from TRBV4-1 and TRBJ2-1; perhaps TRBD2 as D (5 bases). V shed 4 bases and J shed 2 bases, with 12 bases lying between them. The CDR3 sequence is 15 residues long. CDR1 is MGHRA and CDR2 is YSYEKL in the germline V gene. CDR3 protein: CASSPDSGTYNEQFF. The DNA for the CDR3 is TGCGCCAGCAGCCCGGATTCCGGGACCTACAATGAGCAGTTCTTC.

This clonotype has at least ten counts. This sequence joins TRBV20-1 and TRBJ1-1, with D possibly TRBD1 on 5 matching bases. The CDR3 contains 14 residues. The germline CDR1 and CDR2 sequences are DFQATT and SNEGSKA (reference sequence). Between the trimmed V and J ends, which lost 6 bases and 0 bases, there was a span of 14 bases. The CDR3 here is CSAPREGMNTEAFF. DNA for the CDR3: TGCAGTGCACCCCGGGAGGGGATGAACACTGAAGCTTTCTTT.